This T cell receptor (beta chain) comes out of a study of T cell repertoires in cytomegalovirus infection. This clonotype was observed at least ten times. TCRdb reanalysed the reads using MiXCR and keeps one entry per CDR3 protein. This table has around 130,000 distinct CDR3 sequences, 7% to 10% appearing once. There are 14 residues in the CDR3. V was cut by 4 bases and J by 0 bases, with 9 bases left in between. CDR1 is SGHRS, CDR2 YFSETQ, per germline. Sequences were obtained from PBMCs. The receptor was derived from a human donor in good health (CMV status not recorded). Some clones in this sample may be carry-over from other donors' samples. The rearrangement links TRBV5-1 to TRBJ2-3; possible D gene TRBD1, 6 bases. Here the CDR3 reads CASSEGDSTDTQYF. The CDR3 nucleotides are TGCGCCAGCAGCGAGGGGGACAGCACAGATACGCAGTATTTT.